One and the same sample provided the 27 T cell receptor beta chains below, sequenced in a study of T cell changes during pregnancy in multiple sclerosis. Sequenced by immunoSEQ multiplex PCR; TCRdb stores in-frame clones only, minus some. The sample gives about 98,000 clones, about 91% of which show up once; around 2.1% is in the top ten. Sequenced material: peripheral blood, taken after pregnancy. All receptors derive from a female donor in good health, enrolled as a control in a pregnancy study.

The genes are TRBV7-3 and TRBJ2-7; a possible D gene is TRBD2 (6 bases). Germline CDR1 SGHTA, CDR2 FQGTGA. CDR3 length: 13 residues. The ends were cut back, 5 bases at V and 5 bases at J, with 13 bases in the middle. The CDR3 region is CASSETSGHEQYF. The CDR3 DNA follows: TGTGCCAGCAGCGAGACTAGTGGCCACGAGCAGTACTTC.

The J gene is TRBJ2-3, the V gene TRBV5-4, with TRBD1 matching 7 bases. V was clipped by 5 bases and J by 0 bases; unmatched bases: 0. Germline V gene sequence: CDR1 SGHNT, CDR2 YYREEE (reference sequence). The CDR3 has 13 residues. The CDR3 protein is CASRDRSTDTQYF. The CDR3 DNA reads TGTGCCAGCAGGGACAGGAGCACAGATACGCAGTATTTT.

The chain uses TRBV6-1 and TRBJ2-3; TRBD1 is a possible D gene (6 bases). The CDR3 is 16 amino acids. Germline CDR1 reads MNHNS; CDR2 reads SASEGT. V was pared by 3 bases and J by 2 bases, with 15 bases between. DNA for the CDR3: TGTGCCAGCAGTGATAAGATGGGGGCTTCCACAGATACGCAGTATTTT. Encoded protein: CASSDKMGASTDTQYF.

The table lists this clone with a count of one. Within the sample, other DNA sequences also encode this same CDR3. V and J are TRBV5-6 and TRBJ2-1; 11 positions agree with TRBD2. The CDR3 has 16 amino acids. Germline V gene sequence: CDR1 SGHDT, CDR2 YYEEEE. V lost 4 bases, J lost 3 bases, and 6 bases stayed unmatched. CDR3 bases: TGTGCCAGCAGCCCTCAACTAGCGGGAGTCTACAATGAGCAGTTCTTC. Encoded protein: CASSPQLAGVYNEQFF.

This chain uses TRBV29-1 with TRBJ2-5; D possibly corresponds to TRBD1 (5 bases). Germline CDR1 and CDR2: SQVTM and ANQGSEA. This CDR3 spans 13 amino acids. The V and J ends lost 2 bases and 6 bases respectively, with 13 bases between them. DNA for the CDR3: TGCAGCGTTGAACCCGTGCAGGGCCAGACCCAGTACTTC. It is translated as CSVEPVQGQTQYF.

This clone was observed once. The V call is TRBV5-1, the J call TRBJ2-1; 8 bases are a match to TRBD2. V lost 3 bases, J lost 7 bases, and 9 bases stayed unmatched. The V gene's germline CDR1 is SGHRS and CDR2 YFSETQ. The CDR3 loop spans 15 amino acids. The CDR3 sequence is CASSSPGLGFNEQFF. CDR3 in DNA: TGCGCCAGCAGCTCCCCGGGACTAGGATTTAATGAGCAGTTCTTC.

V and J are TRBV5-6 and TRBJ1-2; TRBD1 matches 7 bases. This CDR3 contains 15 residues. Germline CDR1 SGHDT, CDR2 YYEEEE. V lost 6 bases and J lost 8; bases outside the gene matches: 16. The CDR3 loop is CASTNGYRGVGGYTF. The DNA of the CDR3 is TGTGCCAGCACCAATGGATACAGGGGAGTTGGGGGCTACACCTTC.

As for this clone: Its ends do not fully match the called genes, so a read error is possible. The CDR3 loop reads CASSRHLAKNIQYF. For the CDR3, the DNA is TGTGCCAGCAGCCGTCATCTAGCCAAAAACATTCAGTATTTC. The chain is built from TRBV5-8 and TRBJ2-4, with D perhaps TRBD2 (5 bases). Germline lookup yields CDR1 SGHTS and CDR2 YDEGEE. The CDR3 is made up of 14 amino acids.

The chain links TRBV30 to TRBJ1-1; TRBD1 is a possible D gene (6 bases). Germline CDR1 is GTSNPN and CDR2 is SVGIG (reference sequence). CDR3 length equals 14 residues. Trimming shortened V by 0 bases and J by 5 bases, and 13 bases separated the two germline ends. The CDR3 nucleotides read TGTGCCTGGAGTGTAGGGGGGGTTGGGACTGAAGCTTTCTTT. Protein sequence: CAWSVGGVGTEAFF.

This CDR3 reads CSVEGTTTGELFF. CDR3 in DNA: TGCAGCGTTGAAGGGACTACAACCGGGGAGCTGTTTTTT. The chain is built from TRBV29-1 and TRBJ2-2; TRBD2 might be the D (6 bases). The V gene's germline CDR1 is SQVTM and CDR2 ANQGSEA. This CDR3 is 13 amino acids long. V gave up 1 base and J gave up 5 bases, with 8 bases separating them.

The CDR3: CASSLESGYGYTF. For the CDR3, the DNA is TGTGCCAGCAGCTTGGAATCAGGGTATGGCTACACCTTC. The chain carries TRBV5-5 and TRBJ1-2; maybe TRBD1 (5 bases). Looked up from germline, CDR1 is SGHKS and CDR2 is YYEKEE (reference sequence). This CDR3 comprises 13 residues. Trimming removed 0 bases at V and 5 bases at J, with 8 bases between.

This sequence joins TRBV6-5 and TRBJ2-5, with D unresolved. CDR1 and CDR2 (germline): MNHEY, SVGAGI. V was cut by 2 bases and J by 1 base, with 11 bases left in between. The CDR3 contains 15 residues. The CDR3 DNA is TGTGCCAGCAGTTACGGGTCCTGGGCCCAAGAGACCCAGTACTTC. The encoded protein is CASSYGSWAQETQYF.

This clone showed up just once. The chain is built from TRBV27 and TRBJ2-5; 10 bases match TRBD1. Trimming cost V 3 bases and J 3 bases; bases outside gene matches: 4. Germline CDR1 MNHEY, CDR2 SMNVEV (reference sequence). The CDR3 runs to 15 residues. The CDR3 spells CASSFWTGGEETQYF. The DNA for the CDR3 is TGTGCCAGCAGTTTCTGGACAGGGGGGGAAGAGACCCAGTACTTC.

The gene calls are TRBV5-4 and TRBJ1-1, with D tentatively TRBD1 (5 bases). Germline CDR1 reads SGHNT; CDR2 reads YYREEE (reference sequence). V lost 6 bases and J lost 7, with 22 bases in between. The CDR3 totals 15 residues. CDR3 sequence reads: CASNLFGSRGDEAFF. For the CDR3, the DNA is TGTGCCAGCAACCTATTTGGGTCGCGGGGGGATGAAGCTTTCTTT. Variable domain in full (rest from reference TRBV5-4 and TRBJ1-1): ETGVTQSPTHLIKTRGQQVTLRCSSQSGHNTVSWYQQALGQGPQFIFQYYREEENGRGNFPPRFSGLQFPNYSSELNVNALELDDSALYLCASNLFGSRGDEAFFGQGTRLTVV.

The CDR3 DNA reads as TGTGCCAGCAGCAAAGCCGTAGGGGAAACAGGGCACAACTATGGCTACACCTTC. This codes for CASSKAVGETGHNYGYTF. This chain links TRBV21-1 with TRBJ1-2; TRBD1 is taken as the D call from the table, unchecked against the DNA. TRBV21-1 is an annotated pseudogene. CDR3 length: 18 amino acids.

Here the CDR3 DNA reads TGTGCCTGGAGAGTTCGGGGACAGGGGACAAACATTCAGTACTTC. It encodes CAWRVRGQGTNIQYF. This sequence joins TRBV30 and TRBJ2-4; TRBD1 matches at 10 bases. This CDR3 is 15 amino acids long. Trimming took 3 bases from V and 6 from J; bases not matched to a gene: 8. Germline V gene data show CDR1 as GTSNPN and CDR2 as SVGIG (reference sequence).

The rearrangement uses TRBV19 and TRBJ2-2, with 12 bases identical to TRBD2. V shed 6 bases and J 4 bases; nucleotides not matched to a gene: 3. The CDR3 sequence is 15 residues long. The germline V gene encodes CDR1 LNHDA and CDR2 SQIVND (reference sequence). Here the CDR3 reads CASRELAGGTGELFF. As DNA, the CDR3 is TGTGCCAGTAGAGAACTAGCGGGGGGCACCGGGGAGCTGTTTTTT.

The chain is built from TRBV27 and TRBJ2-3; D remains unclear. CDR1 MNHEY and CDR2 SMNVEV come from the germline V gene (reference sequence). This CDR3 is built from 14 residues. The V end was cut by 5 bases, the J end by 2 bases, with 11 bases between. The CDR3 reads CASSRLLHTDTQYF. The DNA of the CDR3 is TGTGCCAGCAGTAGACTCCTCCACACAGATACGCAGTATTTT.

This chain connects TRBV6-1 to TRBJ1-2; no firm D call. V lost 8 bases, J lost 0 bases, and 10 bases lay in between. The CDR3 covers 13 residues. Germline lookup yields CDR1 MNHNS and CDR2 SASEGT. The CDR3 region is CASGTAPNYGYTF. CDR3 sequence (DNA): TGTGCCAGCGGAACAGCCCCTAACTATGGCTACACCTTC.

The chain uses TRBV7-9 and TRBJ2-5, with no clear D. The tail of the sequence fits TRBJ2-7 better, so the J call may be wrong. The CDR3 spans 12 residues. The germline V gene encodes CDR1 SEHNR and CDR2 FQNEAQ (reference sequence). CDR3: CASSSTIYEQYF. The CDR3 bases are TGTGCCAGCAGTTCCACGATCTACGAGCAGTACTTC.

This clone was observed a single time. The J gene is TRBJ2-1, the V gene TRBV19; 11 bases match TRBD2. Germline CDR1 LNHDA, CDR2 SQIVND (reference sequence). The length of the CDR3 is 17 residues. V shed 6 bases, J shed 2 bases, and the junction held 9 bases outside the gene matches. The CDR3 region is CASRRPGLADPYNEQFF. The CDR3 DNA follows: TGTGCCAGTAGGCGCCCGGGACTAGCGGACCCCTACAATGAGCAGTTCTTC.

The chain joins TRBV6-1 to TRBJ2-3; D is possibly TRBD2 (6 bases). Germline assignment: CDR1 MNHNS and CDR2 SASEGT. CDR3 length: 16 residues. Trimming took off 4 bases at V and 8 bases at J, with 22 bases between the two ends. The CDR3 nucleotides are TGTGCCAGCAGTGGGGGTTTTGAGGCGGGGCCTGGTACGCAGTATTTT. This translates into CASSGGFEAGPGTQYF.

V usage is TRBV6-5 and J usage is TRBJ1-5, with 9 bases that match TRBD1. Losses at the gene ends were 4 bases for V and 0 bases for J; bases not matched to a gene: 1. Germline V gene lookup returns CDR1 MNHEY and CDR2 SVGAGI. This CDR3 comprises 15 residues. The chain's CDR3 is CASSSGQGSNQPQHF. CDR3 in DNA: TGTGCCAGCAGTTCGGGACAGGGTAGCAATCAGCCCCAGCATTTT.

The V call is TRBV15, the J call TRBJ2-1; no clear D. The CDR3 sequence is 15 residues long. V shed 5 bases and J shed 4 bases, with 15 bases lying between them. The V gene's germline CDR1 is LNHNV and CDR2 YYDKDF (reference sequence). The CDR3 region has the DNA TGTGCCACCAGCGGTGGCCCGATCGTATACAATGAGCAGTTCTTC. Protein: CATSGGPIVYNEQFF. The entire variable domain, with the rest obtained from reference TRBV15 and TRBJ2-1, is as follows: DAMVIQNPRYQVTQFGKPVTLSCSQTLNHNVMYWYQQKSSQAPKLLFHYYDKDFNNEADTPDNFQSRRPNTSFCFLDIRSPGLGDTAMYLCATSGGPIVYNEQFFGPGTRLTVL.

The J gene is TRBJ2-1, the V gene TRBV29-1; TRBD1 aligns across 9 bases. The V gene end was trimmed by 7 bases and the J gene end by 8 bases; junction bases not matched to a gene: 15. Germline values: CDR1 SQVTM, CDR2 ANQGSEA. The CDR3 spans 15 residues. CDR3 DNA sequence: TGCAGCGCAGATACCGGGACAGGGAAGGTGGATGAGCAGTTCTTC. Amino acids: CSADTGTGKVDEQFF.

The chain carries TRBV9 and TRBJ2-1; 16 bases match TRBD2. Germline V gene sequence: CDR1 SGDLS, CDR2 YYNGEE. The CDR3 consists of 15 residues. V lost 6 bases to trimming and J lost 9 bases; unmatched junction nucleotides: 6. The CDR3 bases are TGTGCCAGCACGTGGGGACTAGCGGGGGGGCCTGAGCAGTTCTTC. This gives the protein CASTWGLAGGPEQFF.

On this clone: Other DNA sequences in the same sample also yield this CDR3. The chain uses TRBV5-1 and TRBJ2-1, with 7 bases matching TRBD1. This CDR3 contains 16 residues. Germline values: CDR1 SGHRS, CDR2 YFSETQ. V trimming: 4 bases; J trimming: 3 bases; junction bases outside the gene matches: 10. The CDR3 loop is CASSVDVGGHYNEQFF. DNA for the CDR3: TGCGCCAGCAGCGTAGATGTAGGGGGCCACTACAATGAGCAGTTCTTC.